This T cell receptor beta chain was identified in a study of cytomegalovirus exposure and HLA in healthy donors. On the study more broadly: Across 350 to 400 genotyped donors, around 82% landed in the Caucasian-associated ancestry cluster.

Only a few counts were recorded for this clone. The antigen remains undetermined. PCR amplification relied on 60 Vbeta primers (plus 13 Jbeta primers). Original data processing: A follow-up analysis tallied about 80 million unique TCR beta chains, about 11 million shared. Repertoires were generated with immunoSEQ multiplex PCR, while TCRdb's copy carries only in-frame clones and drops some. Clone size and the V and J calls come from that table; the DNA yielded D and trimming. The table shows tens of thousands of clones, with around 9.1% occurring only once. Study findings and constraints: It was reportedly the case that the classifier diagnosed cytomegalovirus status with high specificity and sensitivity.

V was trimmed by 7 bases and J by 1 base, leaving 13 bases between them. CDR3 length: 14 residues. Germline V lookup: CDR1 MDHEN, CDR2 SYDVKM. The receptor was isolated from a man in his fifties or sixties in good health and CMV-seropositive. The rearrangement joins TRBV28 to TRBJ1-2; D gene ambiguous. Material: PBMCs. Here the CDR3 DNA reads TGTGCCAGCACCACATCCCCGATTAACTATGGCTACACCTTC. This gives the protein CASTTSPINYGYTF.